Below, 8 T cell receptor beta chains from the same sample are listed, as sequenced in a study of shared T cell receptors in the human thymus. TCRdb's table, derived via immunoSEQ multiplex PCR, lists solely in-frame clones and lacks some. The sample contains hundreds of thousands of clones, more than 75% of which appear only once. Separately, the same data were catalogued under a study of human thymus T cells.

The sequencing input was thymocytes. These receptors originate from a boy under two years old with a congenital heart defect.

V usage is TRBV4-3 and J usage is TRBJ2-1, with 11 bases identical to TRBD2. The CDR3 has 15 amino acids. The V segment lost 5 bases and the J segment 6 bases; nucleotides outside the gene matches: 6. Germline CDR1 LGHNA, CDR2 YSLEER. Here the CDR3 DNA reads TGCGCCAGCAGCTTCCTAGCGGGAGGCACCAATGAGCAGTTCTTC. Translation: CASSFLAGGTNEQFF.

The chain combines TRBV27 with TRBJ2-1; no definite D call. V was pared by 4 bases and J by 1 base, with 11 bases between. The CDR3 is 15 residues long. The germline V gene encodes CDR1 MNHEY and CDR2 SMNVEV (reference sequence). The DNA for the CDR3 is TGTGCCAGCAGTTCAAGTACCCAGTCCTACAATGAGCAGTTCTTC. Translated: CASSSSTQSYNEQFF.

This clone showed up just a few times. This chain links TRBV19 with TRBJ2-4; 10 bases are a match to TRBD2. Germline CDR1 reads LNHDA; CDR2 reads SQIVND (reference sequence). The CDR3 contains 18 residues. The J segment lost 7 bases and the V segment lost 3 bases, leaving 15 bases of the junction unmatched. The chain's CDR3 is CASSMASASGRNPNIQYF. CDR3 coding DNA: TGTGCCAGTAGTATGGCCTCGGCTAGCGGGAGAAATCCCAACATTCAGTACTTC.

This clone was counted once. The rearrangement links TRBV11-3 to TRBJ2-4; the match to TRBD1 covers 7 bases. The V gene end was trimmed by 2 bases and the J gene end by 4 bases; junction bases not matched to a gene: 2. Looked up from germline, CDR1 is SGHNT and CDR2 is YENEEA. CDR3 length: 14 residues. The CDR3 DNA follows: TGTGCCAGCAGCTTATGGGACAGTAAAAACATTCAGTACTTC. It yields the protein CASSLWDSKNIQYF.

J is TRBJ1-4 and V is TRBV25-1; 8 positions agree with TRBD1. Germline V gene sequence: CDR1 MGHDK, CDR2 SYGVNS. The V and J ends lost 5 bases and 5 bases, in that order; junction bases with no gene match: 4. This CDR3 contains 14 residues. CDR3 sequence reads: CASSSDRGNEKLFF. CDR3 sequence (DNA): TGTGCCAGCAGTTCCGACAGGGGAAATGAAAAACTGTTTTTT.

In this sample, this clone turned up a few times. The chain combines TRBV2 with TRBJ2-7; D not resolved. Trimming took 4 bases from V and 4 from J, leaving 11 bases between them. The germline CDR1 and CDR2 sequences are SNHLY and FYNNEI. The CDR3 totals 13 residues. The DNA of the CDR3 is TGTGCCAGCAGTGGCGACTTTTTATACGAGCAGTACTTC. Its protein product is CASSGDFLYEQYF.

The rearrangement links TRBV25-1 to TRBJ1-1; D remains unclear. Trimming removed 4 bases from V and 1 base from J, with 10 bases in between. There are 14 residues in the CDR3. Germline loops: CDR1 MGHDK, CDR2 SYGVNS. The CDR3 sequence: CASSASGPNTEAFF. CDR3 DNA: TGTGCCAGCAGTGCATCTGGGCCGAACACTGAAGCTTTCTTT.

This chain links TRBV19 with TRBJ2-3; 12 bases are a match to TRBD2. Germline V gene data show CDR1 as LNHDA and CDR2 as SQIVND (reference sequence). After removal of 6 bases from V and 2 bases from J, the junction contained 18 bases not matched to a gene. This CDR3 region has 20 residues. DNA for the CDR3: TGTGCCAGTAGGAGAGTGACCGGGCCCCGGACTAGCGGGATCACAGATACGCAGTATTTT. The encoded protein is CASRRVTGPRTSGITDTQYF.